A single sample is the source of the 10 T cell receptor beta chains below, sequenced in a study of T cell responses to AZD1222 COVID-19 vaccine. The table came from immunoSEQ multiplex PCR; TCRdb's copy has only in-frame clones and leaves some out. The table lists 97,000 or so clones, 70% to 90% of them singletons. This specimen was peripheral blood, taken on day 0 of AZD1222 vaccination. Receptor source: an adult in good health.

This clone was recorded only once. CDR3 amino acids: CASSRLQGYEQYF. The CDR3, as DNA: TGTGCCAGCTCACGTCTACAGGGATACGAGCAGTACTTC. The genes are TRBV18 and TRBJ2-7, with D maybe TRBD1 (6 bases). CDR3 length equals 13 residues. Trimming left V 4 bases short and J 4 bases short, with 11 bases between. Germline CDR1 and CDR2: KGHSH and LQKENI.

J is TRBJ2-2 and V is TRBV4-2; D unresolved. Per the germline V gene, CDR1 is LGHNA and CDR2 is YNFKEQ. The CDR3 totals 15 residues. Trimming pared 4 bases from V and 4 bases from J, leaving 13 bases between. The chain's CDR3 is CASSLSGRATGELFF. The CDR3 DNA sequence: TGTGCCAGCAGCCTCTCCGGGCGAGCCACCGGGGAGCTGTTTTTT.

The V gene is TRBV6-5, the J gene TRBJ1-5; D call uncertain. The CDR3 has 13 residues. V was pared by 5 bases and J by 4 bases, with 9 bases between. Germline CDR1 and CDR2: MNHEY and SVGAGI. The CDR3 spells CASSNRGNQPQHF. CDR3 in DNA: TGTGCCAGCAGTAACCGGGGTAATCAGCCCCAGCATTTT.

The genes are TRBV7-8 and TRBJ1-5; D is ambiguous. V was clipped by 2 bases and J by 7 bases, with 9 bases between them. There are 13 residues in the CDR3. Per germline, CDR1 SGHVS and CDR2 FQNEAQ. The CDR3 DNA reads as TGTGCCAGCAGCTTATCACATTCGCAGCCCCAGCATTTT. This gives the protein CASSLSHSQPQHF.

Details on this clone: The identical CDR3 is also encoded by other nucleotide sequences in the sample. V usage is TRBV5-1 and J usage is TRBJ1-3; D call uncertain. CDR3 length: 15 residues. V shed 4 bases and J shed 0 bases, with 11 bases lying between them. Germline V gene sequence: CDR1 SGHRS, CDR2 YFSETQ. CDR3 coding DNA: TGCGCCAGCAGCCCGGACGGGGTCTCTGGAAACACCATATATTTT. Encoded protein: CASSPDGVSGNTIYF.

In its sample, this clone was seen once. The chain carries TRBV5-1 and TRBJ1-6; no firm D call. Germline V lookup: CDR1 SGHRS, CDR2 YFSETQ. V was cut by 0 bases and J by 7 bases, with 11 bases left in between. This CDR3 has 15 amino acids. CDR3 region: CASSLVYYGNSPLHF. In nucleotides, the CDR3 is TGCGCCAGCAGCTTGGTATACTACGGGAATTCACCCCTCCACTTT.

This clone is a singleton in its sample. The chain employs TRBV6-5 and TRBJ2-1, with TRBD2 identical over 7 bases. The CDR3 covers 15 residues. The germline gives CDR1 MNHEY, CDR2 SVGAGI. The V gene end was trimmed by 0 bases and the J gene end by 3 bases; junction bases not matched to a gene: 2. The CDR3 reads CASSYSAGDYNEQFF. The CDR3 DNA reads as TGTGCCAGCAGTTACTCGGCGGGAGACTACAATGAGCAGTTCTTC.

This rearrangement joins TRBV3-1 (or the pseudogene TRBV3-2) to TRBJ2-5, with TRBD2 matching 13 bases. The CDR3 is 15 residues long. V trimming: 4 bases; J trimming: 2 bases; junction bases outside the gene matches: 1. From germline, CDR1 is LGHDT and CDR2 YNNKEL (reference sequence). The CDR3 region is CASSRGLAGQETQYF. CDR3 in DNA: TGTGCCAGCAGCCGGGGACTAGCGGGGCAAGAGACCCAGTACTTC.

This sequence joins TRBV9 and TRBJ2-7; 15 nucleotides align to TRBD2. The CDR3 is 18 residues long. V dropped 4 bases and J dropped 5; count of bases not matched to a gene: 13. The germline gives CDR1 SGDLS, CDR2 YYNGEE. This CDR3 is CASSPSVGGTSGRNEQYF. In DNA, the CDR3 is TGTGCCAGCAGCCCCTCCGTAGGCGGGACTAGCGGGAGGAACGAGCAGTACTTC. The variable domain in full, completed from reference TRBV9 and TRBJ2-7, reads DSGVTQTPKHLITATGQRVTLRCSPRSGDLSVYWYQQSLDQGLQFLIQYYNGEERAKGNILERFSAQQFPDLHSELNLSSLELGDSALYFCASSPSVGGTSGRNEQYFGPGTRLTVT.

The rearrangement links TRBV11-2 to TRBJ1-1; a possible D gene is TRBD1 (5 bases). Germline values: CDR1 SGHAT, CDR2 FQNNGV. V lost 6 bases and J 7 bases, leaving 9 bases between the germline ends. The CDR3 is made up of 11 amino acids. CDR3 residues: CASRRTLEAFF. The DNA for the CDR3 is TGTGCCAGCAGGAGGACACTTGAAGCTTTCTTT.